The clone carrying this TCR beta chain appeared once. CDR3 length equals 17 residues. This sample is drawn from a study of T cells in tumors after PD-1 blockade. Clones were sequenced by immunoSEQ multiplex PCR, and TCRdb holds only the in-frame ones, with some missing. This table has around 50,000 clones, roughly three quarters appearing once. The chain employs TRBV21-1 and TRBJ1-5; the table's D call TRBD1 went unverified against the DNA. TRBV21-1 is a known pseudogene. This sequence originates from a human donor with basal cell carcinoma. The source material was PBMCs, sampled before anti-PD-1 treatment. CDR3 amino acids: CASSKDKGDRVPQPQHF. DNA of the CDR3: TGTGCCAGCAGCAAAGATAAAGGGGACAGGGTGCCTCAGCCCCAGCATTTT.